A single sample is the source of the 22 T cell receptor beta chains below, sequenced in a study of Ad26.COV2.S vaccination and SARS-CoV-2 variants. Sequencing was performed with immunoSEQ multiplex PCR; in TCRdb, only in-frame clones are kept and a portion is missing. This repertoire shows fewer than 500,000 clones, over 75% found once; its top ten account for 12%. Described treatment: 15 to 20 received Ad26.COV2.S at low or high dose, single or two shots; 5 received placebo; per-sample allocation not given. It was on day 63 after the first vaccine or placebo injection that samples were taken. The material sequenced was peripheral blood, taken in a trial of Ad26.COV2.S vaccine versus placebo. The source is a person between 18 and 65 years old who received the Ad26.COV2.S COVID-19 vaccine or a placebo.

In DNA, the CDR3 is TGCGCCAGCAGCCAAGAAGGCCCGAGCTCCTACAATGAGCAGTTCTTC. Translated, it gives CASSQEGPSSYNEQFF. The chain employs TRBV4-3 and TRBJ2-1; unclear D gene. CDR1 is LGHNA, CDR2 YSLEER, per germline. The CDR3 spans 16 residues. The V end lost 0 bases, the J end lost 0 bases, and 9 bases lay between the germline ends.

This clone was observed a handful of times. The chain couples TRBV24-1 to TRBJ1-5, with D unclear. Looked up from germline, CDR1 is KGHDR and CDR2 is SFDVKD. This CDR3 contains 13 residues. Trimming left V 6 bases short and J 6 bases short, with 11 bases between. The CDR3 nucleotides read TGTGCCACCAGTAAAGTGGCCCTTCAGCCCCAGCATTTT. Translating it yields CATSKVALQPQHF.

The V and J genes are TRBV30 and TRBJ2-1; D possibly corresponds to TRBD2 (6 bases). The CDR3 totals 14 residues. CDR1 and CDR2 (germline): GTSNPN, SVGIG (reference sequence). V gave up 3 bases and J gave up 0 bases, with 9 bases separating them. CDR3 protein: CAWRGLDSYNEQFF. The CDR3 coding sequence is TGTGCCTGGAGGGGACTGGACTCCTACAATGAGCAGTTCTTC.

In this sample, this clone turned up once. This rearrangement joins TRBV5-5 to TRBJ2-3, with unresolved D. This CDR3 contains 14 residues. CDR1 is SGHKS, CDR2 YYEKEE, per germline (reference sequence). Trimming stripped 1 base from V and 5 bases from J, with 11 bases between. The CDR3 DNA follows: TGTGCCAGCAGCTTGAGCCCCCTGGGAGATACGCAGTATTTT. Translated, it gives CASSLSPLGDTQYF.

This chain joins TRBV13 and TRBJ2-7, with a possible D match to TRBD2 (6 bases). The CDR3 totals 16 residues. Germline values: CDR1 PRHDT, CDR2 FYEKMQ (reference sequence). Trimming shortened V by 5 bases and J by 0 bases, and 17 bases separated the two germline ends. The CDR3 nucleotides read TGTGCCAGCAGCGCCTCCGGGGGAGCTTTCTCCTACGAGCAGTACTTC. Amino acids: CASSASGGAFSYEQYF.

The CDR3 sequence is CASSVRTDNEQFF. CDR3 in DNA: TGTGCCAGCAGCGTAAGGACAGACAATGAGCAGTTCTTC. This rearrangement joins TRBV9 to TRBJ2-1, with D possibly matching TRBD1 (6 bases). The CDR3 runs to 13 residues. The germline V and J ends were trimmed by 1 base and 5 bases, with 7 bases remaining between them. CDR1 and CDR2 from the germline V gene are SGDLS and YYNGEE.

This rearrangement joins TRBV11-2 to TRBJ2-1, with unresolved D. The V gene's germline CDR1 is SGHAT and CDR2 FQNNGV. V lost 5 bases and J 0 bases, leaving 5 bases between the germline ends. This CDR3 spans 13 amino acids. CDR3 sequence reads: CASSRSSYNEQFF. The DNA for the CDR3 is TGTGCCAGCAGCCGGAGCTCCTACAATGAGCAGTTCTTC.

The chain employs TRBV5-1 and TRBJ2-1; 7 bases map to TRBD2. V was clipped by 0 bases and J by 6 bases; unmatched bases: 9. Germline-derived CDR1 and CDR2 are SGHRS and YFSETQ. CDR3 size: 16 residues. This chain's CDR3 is CASSLVSSGAFNEQFF. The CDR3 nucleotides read TGCGCCAGCAGCTTGGTGTCCAGCGGGGCCTTCAATGAGCAGTTCTTC.

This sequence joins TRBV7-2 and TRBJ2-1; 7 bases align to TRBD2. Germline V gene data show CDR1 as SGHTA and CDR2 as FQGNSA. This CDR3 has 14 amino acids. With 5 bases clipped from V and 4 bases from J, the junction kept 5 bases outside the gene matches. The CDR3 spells CASSDGLGYNEQFF. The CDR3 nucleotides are TGTGCCAGCAGCGACGGACTAGGGTACAATGAGCAGTTCTTC.

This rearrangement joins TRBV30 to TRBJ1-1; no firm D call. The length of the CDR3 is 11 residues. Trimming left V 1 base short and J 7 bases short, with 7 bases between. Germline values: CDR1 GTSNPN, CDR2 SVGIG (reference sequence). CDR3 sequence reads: CAWSGRDEAFF. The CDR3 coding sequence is TGTGCCTGGAGTGGACGGGATGAAGCTTTCTTT.

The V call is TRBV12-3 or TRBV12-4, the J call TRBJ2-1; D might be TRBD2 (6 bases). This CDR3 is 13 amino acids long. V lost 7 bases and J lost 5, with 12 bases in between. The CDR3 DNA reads TGTGCCAGCATTAGGACTACAAACAATGAGCAGTTCTTC. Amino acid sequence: CASIRTTNNEQFF.

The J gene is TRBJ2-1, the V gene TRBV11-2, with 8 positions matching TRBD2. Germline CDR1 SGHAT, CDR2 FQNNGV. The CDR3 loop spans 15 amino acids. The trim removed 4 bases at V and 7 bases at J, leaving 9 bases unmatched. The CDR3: CASSSPRSGGNEQFF. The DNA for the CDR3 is TGTGCCAGCAGCTCCCCGAGGTCGGGGGGGAATGAGCAGTTCTTC.

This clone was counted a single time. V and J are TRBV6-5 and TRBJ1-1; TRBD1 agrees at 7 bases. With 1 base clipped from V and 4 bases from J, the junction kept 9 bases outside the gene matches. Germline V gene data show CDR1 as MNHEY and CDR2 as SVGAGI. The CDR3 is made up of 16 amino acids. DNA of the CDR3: TGTGCCAGCAGTTACTTACAGGGGCGAGAGGGCACTGAAGCTTTCTTT. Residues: CASSYLQGREGTEAFF.

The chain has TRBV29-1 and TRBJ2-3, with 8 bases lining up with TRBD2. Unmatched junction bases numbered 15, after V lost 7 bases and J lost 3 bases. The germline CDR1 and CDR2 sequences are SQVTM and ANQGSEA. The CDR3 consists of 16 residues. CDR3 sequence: CSASGESGSETDTQYF. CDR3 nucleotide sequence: TGCAGCGCTTCGGGTGAGAGCGGGAGTGAGACAGATACGCAGTATTTT.

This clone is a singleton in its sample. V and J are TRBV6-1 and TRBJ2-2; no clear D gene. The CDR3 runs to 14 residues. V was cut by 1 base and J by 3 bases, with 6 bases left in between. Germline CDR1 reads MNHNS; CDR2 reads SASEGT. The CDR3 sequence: CASSEGLDTGELFF. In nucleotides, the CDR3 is TGTGCCAGCAGTGAAGGCCTGGACACCGGGGAGCTGTTTTTT.

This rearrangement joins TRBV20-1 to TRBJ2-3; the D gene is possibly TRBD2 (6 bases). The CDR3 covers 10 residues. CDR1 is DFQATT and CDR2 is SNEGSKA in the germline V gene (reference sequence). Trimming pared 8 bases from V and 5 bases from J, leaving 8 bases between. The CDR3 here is CSPAGDTQYF. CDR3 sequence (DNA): TGCAGTCCAGCGGGAGATACGCAGTATTTT.

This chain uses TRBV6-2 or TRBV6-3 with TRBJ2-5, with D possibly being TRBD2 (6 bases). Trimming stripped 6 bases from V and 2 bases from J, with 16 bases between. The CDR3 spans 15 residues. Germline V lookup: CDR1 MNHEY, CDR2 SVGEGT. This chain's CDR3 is CASSNELGGQETQYF. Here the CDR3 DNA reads TGTGCCAGCAGCAACGAGCTAGGAGGGCAAGAGACCCAGTACTTC.

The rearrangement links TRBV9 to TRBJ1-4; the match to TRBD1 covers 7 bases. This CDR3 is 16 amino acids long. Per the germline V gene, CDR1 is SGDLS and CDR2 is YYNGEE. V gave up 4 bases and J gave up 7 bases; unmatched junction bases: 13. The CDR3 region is CASSTRTGSLGEKLFF. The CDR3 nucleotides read TGTGCCAGCAGCACCCGGACAGGTTCTCTCGGTGAAAAACTGTTTTTT. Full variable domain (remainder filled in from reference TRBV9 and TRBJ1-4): DSGVTQTPKHLITATGQRVTLRCSPRSGDLSVYWYQQSLDQGLQFLIQYYNGEERAKGNILERFSAQQFPDLHSELNLSSLELGDSALYFCASSTRTGSLGEKLFFGSGTQLSVL.

CDR3 protein: CASSENRDRYTF. DNA for the CDR3: TGCGCCAGCAGCGAGAACAGGGATCGCTACACCTTC. This rearrangement joins TRBV5-1 to TRBJ1-2, with a possible D match to TRBD1 (6 bases). Trimming took 4 bases from V and 9 from J, leaving 13 bases between them. This CDR3 region has 12 residues. The germline V gene encodes CDR1 SGHRS and CDR2 YFSETQ. Complete variable domain (other parts from reference TRBV5-1 and TRBJ1-2): KAGVTQTPRYLIKTRGQQVTLSCSPISGHRSVSWYQQTPGQGLQFLFEYFSETQRNKGNFPGRFSGRQFSNSRSEMNVSTLELGDSALYLCASSENRDRYTFGSGTRLTVV.

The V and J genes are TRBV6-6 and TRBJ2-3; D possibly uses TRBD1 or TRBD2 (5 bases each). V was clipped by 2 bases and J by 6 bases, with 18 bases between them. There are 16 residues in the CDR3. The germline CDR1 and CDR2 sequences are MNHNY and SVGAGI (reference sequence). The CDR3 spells CASSYGTPVKKDTQYF. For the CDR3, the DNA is TGTGCCAGCAGTTACGGGACGCCCGTTAAGAAGGATACGCAGTATTTT.

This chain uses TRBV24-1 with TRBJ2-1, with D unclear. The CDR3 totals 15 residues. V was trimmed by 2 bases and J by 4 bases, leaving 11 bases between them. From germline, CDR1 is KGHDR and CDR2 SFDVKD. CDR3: CATSDSDGIYNEQFF. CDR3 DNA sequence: TGTGCCACCAGTGATTCTGACGGAATATACAATGAGCAGTTCTTC.

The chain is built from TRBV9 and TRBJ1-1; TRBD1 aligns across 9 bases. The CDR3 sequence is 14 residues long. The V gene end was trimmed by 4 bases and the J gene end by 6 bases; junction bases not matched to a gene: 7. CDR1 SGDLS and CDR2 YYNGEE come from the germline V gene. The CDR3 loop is CASSTRTGDSEAFF. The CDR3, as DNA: TGTGCCAGCAGCACACGGACAGGGGACTCTGAAGCTTTCTTT.